This T cell receptor (beta chain) is drawn from a study of blood T cell repertoires in COVID-19. Study at large: COVID-19 samples, acute and convalescent, were from the United States, Italy and Spain. Sources were T cells, B-cell-depleted T cells, or PBMCs; the material itself was cDNA or gDNA.

The CDR3 sequence is 15 residues long. The V and J ends lost 3 bases and 3 bases respectively, with 11 bases between them. Germline CDR1 SGHAT, CDR2 FQNNGV. In the original workflow: Reference gene primers were amplified, and this amplification served to estimate nucleated cell counts. Produced via immunoSEQ multiplex PCR; TCRdb's table is partial and in-frame only. That table supplies the V and J calls and clone size; D and trimming were determined from the DNA. The sample contains 95,000 or so clones, more than 65% of which appear only once. This receptor was obtained from a woman older than 75 with active or convalescent COVID-19. V gene TRBV11-2 combines with J gene TRBJ2-2; D is undetermined. Sequencing was performed on peripheral blood. The CDR3 is CASSFPMQYTGELFF. The CDR3 DNA is TGTGCCAGCAGCTTCCCTATGCAATACACCGGGGAGCTGTTTTTT.